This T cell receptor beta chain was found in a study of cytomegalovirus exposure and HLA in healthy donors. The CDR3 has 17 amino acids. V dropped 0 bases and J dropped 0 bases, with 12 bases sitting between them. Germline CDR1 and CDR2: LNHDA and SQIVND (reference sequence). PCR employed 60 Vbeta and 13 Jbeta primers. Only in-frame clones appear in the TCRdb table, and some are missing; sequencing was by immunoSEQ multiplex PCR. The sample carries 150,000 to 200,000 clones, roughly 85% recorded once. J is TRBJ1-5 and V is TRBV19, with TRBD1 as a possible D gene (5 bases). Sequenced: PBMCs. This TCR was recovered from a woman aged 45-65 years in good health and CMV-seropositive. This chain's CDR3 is CASSIDGADYSNQPQHF. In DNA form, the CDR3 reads TGTGCCAGTAGTATAGATGGGGCGGATTATAGCAATCAGCCCCAGCATTTT.